The 13 T cell receptor beta chains listed next were all sequenced from one sample in a study of metastatic and nonmetastatic thyroid tumors. Via MiXCR, TCRdb re-called the PCR reads. Of 30,000 to 40,000 clones listed, approximately 26% were seen once; the top ten hold around 10%. Thyroid surgery was preceded by no treatment in any patient. The sequenced material came from blood. The origin of the receptors is a female donor with papillary thyroid cancer or a benign thyroid nodule (not recorded which). Some clones in this sample may be carry-over from other donors' samples.

The V and J genes are TRBV5-1 and TRBJ1-1, with D hard to call. V was cut by 6 bases and J by 4 bases, with 13 bases left in between. Germline V gives CDR1 SGHRS, CDR2 YFSETQ. The CDR3 has 13 residues. The CDR3 region is CASIWGGSTEAFF. The CDR3 coding sequence is TGCGCCAGCATCTGGGGAGGGAGCACTGAAGCTTTCTTT.

This chain uses TRBV27 with TRBJ2-1, with D perhaps matching TRBD2 (6 bases). Trimming shortened V by 5 bases and J by 7 bases, and 15 bases separated the two germline ends. The CDR3 has 14 amino acids. Germline V CDR1 and CDR2: MNHEY, SMNVEV (reference sequence). CDR3 region: CASSLGLLHNEQFF. CDR3 nucleotides: TGTGCCAGCAGTCTGGGACTCCTCCATAATGAGCAGTTCTTC.

The chain has TRBV27 and TRBJ1-1; possible D gene TRBD1, 5 bases. Germline loops: CDR1 MNHEY, CDR2 SMNVEV (reference sequence). The V and J ends lost 11 bases and 5 bases respectively, with 18 bases between them. This CDR3 comprises 13 residues. CDR3 in amino acids: CAGTEGVRTEAFF. The CDR3 nucleotides read TGTGCCGGAACGGAAGGGGTGCGAACTGAAGCTTTCTTT.

In its sample, this clone was seen a few times. The J gene is TRBJ1-1, the V gene TRBV29-1; possibly TRBD1 for D (5 bases). V lost 0 bases, J lost 8 bases, and 16 bases lay in between. Looked up from germline, CDR1 is SQVTM and CDR2 is ANQGSEA. This CDR3 has 14 amino acids. CDR3 in DNA: TGCAGCGTTGAAGATATCGAGGGGTGGGACGAAGCTTTCTTT. It codes for CSVEDIEGWDEAFF.

This clone was found a few times. The rearrangement links TRBV28 to TRBJ2-7; D remains unclear. The CDR3 length is 15 residues. V gave up 0 bases and J gave up 0 bases, with 9 bases separating them. CDR1 MDHEN and CDR2 SYDVKM come from the germline V gene. DNA for the CDR3: TGTGCCAGCAGTTTATGGGTCGGACCCTCCTACGAGCAGTACTTC. This encodes CASSLWVGPSYEQYF.

The sample holds many counts of this clone. The CDR3 reads CASSGSRVMAIYF. The CDR3 DNA follows: TGTGCCAGTTCCGGATCCAGGGTTATGGCCATATATTTT. The chain employs TRBV28 and TRBJ1-3, with D possibly being TRBD1 (5 bases). This CDR3 is 13 amino acids long. The V gene lost 9 bases and the J gene lost 11 bases, with 20 bases spanning the gap. Germline V CDR1 and CDR2: MDHEN, SYDVKM.

This clone was detected only a few times. The V call is TRBV11-2, the J call TRBJ1-1, with a tentative D call TRBD1 (5 bases). The V gene's germline CDR1 is SGHAT and CDR2 FQNNGV. This CDR3 spans 13 amino acids. The germline V and J ends were trimmed by 8 bases and 2 bases, with 12 bases remaining between them. For the CDR3, the DNA is TGTGCCAGCCTTAAAACAGGCAACACTGAAGCTTTCTTT. Its protein is CASLKTGNTEAFF.

The genes are TRBV6-1 and TRBJ2-7; 7 bases map to TRBD2. The germline CDR1 and CDR2 sequences are MNHNS and SASEGT. With V trimmed by 6 bases and J by 4 bases, 12 bases remained unmatched. CDR3 size: 15 residues. DNA of the CDR3: TGTGCCAGCAGCCGGGTAGCGGGCTTTATTTACGAGCAGTACTTC. Translation: CASSRVAGFIYEQYF.

J is TRBJ1-1 and V is TRBV6-9; unclear D gene. CDR1 is MNHGY, CDR2 SVAAGI, per germline. The V end was cut by 3 bases, the J end by 10 bases, with 15 bases between. The CDR3 consists of 13 residues. This chain's CDR3 is CASSYRGFSGAFF. The CDR3 nucleotides read TGTGCCAGCAGTTACCGAGGGTTTTCTGGAGCTTTCTTT.

This clone was detected ten times or more. The chain combines TRBV3-1 with TRBJ2-7; D is uncertain. The V gene lost 5 bases and the J gene lost 0 bases, with 8 bases spanning the gap. The CDR3 consists of 13 residues. Germline assignment: CDR1 LGHDT and CDR2 YNNKEL (reference sequence). CDR3 region: CASSTRPSYEQYF. CDR3 coding DNA: TGTGCCAGCAGCACCAGGCCCTCCTACGAGCAGTACTTC.

In its sample, this clone was seen many times. This chain joins TRBV4-2 and TRBJ2-3; TRBD2 is a possible D gene (6 bases). The CDR3 spans 16 residues. V was trimmed by 4 bases and J by 2 bases, leaving 16 bases between them. CDR1 and CDR2 from the germline V gene are LGHNA and YNFKEQ. CDR3 residues: CASSRGDGQNTDTQYF. The CDR3 nucleotides read TGTGCCAGCAGCCGGGGGGACGGGCAAAACACAGATACGCAGTATTTT.

V usage is TRBV3-1 and J usage is TRBJ2-7; 8 bases match TRBD2. Germline V gene data show CDR1 as LGHDT and CDR2 as YNNKEL (reference sequence). V lost 6 bases and J lost 2; bases outside the gene matches: 6. The CDR3 loop spans 14 amino acids. The CDR3 protein is CASRGGRRPYEQYF. DNA of the CDR3: TGTGCCAGCAGAGGCGGGAGGAGGCCCTACGAGCAGTACTTC.

This clone has only one observation. DNA of the CDR3: TGTGCCAGCAGCCAAGATTCCAGGTTAGCGGGAGGCTACGAGCAGTACTTC. Its translation: CASSQDSRLAGGYEQYF. The V call is TRBV4-2, the J call TRBJ2-7; 10 nucleotides line up with TRBD2. V gave up 0 bases and J gave up 3 bases; unmatched junction bases: 8. The CDR3 sequence is 17 residues long. CDR1 and CDR2 from the germline V gene are LGHNA and YNFKEQ.